This TCR beta chain was documented in a study of response to subunit inactivated influenza vaccine. TCRdb ran MiXCR on the RT-PCR reads and lists one entry per CDR3 protein. The sample gives 530,000 or so distinct CDR3 sequences, 14% of which show up once; over 8.5% is in the top ten. Findings and caveats of the study: Few new T cells, the authors suggested, are recruited by each seasonal influenza vaccination.

Trimming took 7 bases from V and 5 from J, leaving 14 bases between them. The CDR3 is 12 amino acids. Per the germline V gene, CDR1 is DFQATT and CDR2 is SNEGSKA (reference sequence). This clonotype was detected only a few times. The antigen is not known. The clonotype comes from a man aged 50-60 years who received an inactivated influenza vaccine. The J gene is TRBJ2-5, the V gene TRBV20-1; D is undetermined. This specimen consisted of PBMCs from blood, obtained 12 days after vaccination. This chain's CDR3 is CSGGIGVETQYF. The CDR3 DNA reads as TGCAGTGGCGGTATTGGTGTGGAGACCCAGTACTTC.